This T cell receptor beta chain was profiled in a study of vaccination effects on CD4 cells after COVID-19. General observations from the study: In healthy vaccinees, only 1 of 255 vaccine-induced clones cross-reacted with common cold coronaviruses. Missing from the study were early post-infection timepoints, and its convalescent patients were few.

Before sequencing took place, the ViraFEST assay used viral peptide pools to expand antigen-specific CD4+ T cells. Culture lasted 10 days before CD4+ T cell isolation. The study found no prior SARS-CoV-2 infection in the vaccine recipients, who tested negative for nucleocapsid antibodies. Researchers reported culturing approximately 1.8 million PBMC in each well, adding 10 IU/ml IL-2 and 10 ug/ml peptides. Half of the medium was exchanged for IL-2 medium on both days 3 and 7. CDR3 length equals 15 residues. Germline lookup yields CDR1 MNHNY and CDR2 SVGAGI (reference sequence). Deletions cut 6 bases from V and 5 bases from J, with 16 bases between. A word on this clone: The antigen remains unidentified.

Libraries were prepared by immunoSEQ multiplex PCR; TCRdb keeps only in-frame clonotypes and omits some of them. The sample has 71,000 or so clones, roughly 78% seen once; the top ten hold under 4.5%. The sequence came from a human donor who received a COVID-19 vaccine. The sample in question was CD4+ T cells from PBMCs cultured with HCoV-OC43 spike peptides, obtained before COVID-19 vaccination. Stated subset: HCoV-OC43 spike overlapping peptide pool stimulation. The chain links TRBV6-6 to TRBJ2-2; D perhaps matches TRBD2 (5 bases). The chain's CDR3 is CASSKDERRTGELFF. CDR3 coding DNA: TGTGCCAGCAGCAAGGACGAGCGGAGGACCGGGGAGCTGTTTTTT.